This entry lists 9 T cell receptor beta chains sequenced from one sample in a study of blood T cells in healthy people across ages (dated by TCRdb to between 2014 and 2016). Library prep was done by 5' RACE. The sample was run on an Illumina HiSeq 2500. The second PCR ran for roughly 7 to 12 cycles and used a J-beta primer mix along with a sample-barcoded 5' primer. The public reads were reanalyzed by TCRdb: fastp trimming at Q25, MiXCR alignment, in-frame beta chains only. Each entry merges the rows of one CDR3 protein and shows their most common DNA and genes. Present in this sample are approximately 690,000 distinct CDR3 sequences, under 70% of which were seen just once. The ten largest clones add up to 30% to 40% of the sample. Sample: blood. The receptors were gathered from a man between 60 and 70 years old in good health.

About this clonotype: A much larger clone is a single base away; this may be a read error. The chain couples TRBV3-1 to TRBJ2-3, with TRBD1 identical over 8 bases. Germline CDR1 and CDR2: LGHDT and YNNKEL (reference sequence). V shed 5 bases, J shed 4 bases, and the junction held 2 bases outside the gene matches. The CDR3 loop spans 13 amino acids. CDR3 nucleotide sequence: TGTGCCAGCAGCATGACAGGGGCAGATACGCAGTATTTT. It specifies CASSMTGADTQYF.

This clonotype was detected a few times. V usage is TRBV3-1 and J usage is TRBJ2-1, with D uncertain. The CDR3 length is 18 residues. V lost 0 bases and J 2 bases, leaving 17 bases between the germline ends. Germline CDR1 LGHDT, CDR2 YNNKEL (reference sequence). CDR3 sequence (DNA): TGTGCCAGCAGCCAAGATGCCGCGACAACAAGCCCCTACAATGAGCAGTTCTTC. Protein: CASSQDAATTSPYNEQFF.

J is TRBJ2-7 and V is TRBV2, with 7 bases that match TRBD2. V lost 3 bases to trimming and J lost 3 bases; unmatched junction nucleotides: 5. This CDR3 contains 14 residues. Germline-derived CDR1 and CDR2 are SNHLY and FYNNEI. In nucleotides, the CDR3 is TGTGCCAGCAGTGAGGGGAGGGACCTCTACGAGCAGTACTTC. Protein sequence: CASSEGRDLYEQYF.

To note about this clonotype: This could be a read error, since a much larger clone is one nucleotide away. The chain is built from TRBV6-1 and TRBJ1-1; 7 bases map to TRBD1. Germline CDR1 is MNHNS and CDR2 is SASEGT. V shed 6 bases and J 3 bases; nucleotides not matched to a gene: 1. The CDR3 loop spans 12 amino acids. The CDR3 loop reads CASRGQHTEAFF. The DNA for the CDR3 is TGTGCCAGCAGGGGACAGCACACTGAAGCTTTCTTT.

V gene TRBV5-1 combines with J gene TRBJ2-1; TRBD1 might be the D (6 bases). The length of the CDR3 is 15 residues. Germline V lookup: CDR1 SGHRS, CDR2 YFSETQ. V dropped 4 bases and J dropped 2 bases, with 13 bases sitting between them. CDR3 in amino acids: CASSLRTAAYNEQFF. In DNA form, the CDR3 reads TGCGCCAGCAGCCTTAGGACAGCGGCCTACAATGAGCAGTTCTTC.

V is TRBV6-1 and J is TRBJ2-3, with D unclear. The CDR3 extends over 15 amino acids. Germline CDR1 reads MNHNS; CDR2 reads SASEGT. V was pared by 7 bases and J by 0 bases, with 14 bases between. The DNA of the CDR3 is TGTGCCAGCACCCGCATCGCCCAGAGCACAGATACGCAGTATTTT. It specifies CASTRIAQSTDTQYF.

This clonotype was seen just once. The rearrangement links TRBV12-3 or TRBV12-4 to TRBJ2-3; TRBD1 aligns across 9 bases. V shed 3 bases and J 4 bases; nucleotides not matched to a gene: 8. The CDR3 runs to 16 residues. The CDR3 DNA follows: TGTGCCAGCAGTTTGGGGGGACAGGGTAGCGCAGATACGCAGTATTTT. This codes for CASSLGGQGSADTQYF.

This rearrangement joins TRBV12-3 or TRBV12-4 to TRBJ2-1; 9 bases align to TRBD2. This CDR3 has 16 amino acids. With 6 bases clipped from V and 2 bases from J, the junction kept 8 bases outside the gene matches. In DNA, the CDR3 is TGTGCCAGCAGCCCCTTTAGCGGGAGAACCTACAATGAGCAGTTCTTC. Translation: CASSPFSGRTYNEQFF.

The chain combines TRBV10-3 with TRBJ1-5; perhaps TRBD1 as D (5 bases). V lost 4 bases, J lost 0 bases, and 7 bases lay in between. The CDR3 has 14 residues. Germline CDR1 reads ENHRY; CDR2 reads SYGVKD. The CDR3 loop reads CAISGGYSNQPQHF. DNA for the CDR3: TGTGCCATCAGTGGGGGGTATAGCAATCAGCCCCAGCATTTT.